The 28 T cell receptor beta chains reported below all come from one sample, sequenced in a study of blood T cell repertoires in COVID-19. Only in-frame clones appear in the TCRdb table, and some are missing; sequencing was by immunoSEQ multiplex PCR. The data contain around 370,000 clones, nearly 90% of them singletons. The material sequenced was peripheral blood. The receptor source for this set is a man younger than 35 with active or convalescent COVID-19.

The chain carries TRBV9 and TRBJ1-5; TRBD1 aligns across 12 bases. The CDR3 extends over 15 amino acids. Per the germline V gene, CDR1 is SGDLS and CDR2 is YYNGEE. V shed 4 bases and J 6 bases; nucleotides not matched to a gene: 5. The CDR3 protein is CASSPGTGGRQPQHF. CDR3 DNA sequence: TGTGCCAGCAGCCCGGGGACAGGGGGCCGTCAGCCCCAGCATTTT.

This chain connects TRBV9 to TRBJ1-2; a possible D gene is TRBD1 (6 bases). The CDR3 is 17 amino acids. Germline CDR1 and CDR2: SGDLS and YYNGEE. The V gene lost 0 bases and the J gene lost 3 bases, with 18 bases spanning the gap. The CDR3 loop is CASSVEPTGRPDYGYTF. In DNA form, the CDR3 reads TGTGCCAGCAGCGTAGAACCCACAGGGCGGCCCGACTATGGCTACACCTTC.

The rearrangement links TRBV6-2 or TRBV6-3 to TRBJ1-2; D is undetermined. The germline CDR1 and CDR2 sequences are MNHEY and SVGEGT. The CDR3 spans 14 residues. The V end lost 2 bases, the J end lost 5 bases, and 12 bases lay between the germline ends. CDR3 sequence: CASSYGSPGYGYTF. The CDR3 DNA follows: TGTGCCAGCAGTTACGGCAGCCCGGGATATGGCTACACCTTC.

As DNA, the CDR3 is TGTGCCAGCAGTCCTCGACAGCTGAACACCGGGGAGCTGTTTTTT. This codes for CASSPRQLNTGELFF. The J gene is TRBJ2-2, the V gene TRBV2; perhaps TRBD1 as D (5 bases). This CDR3 region has 15 residues. Trimming removed 5 bases from V and 1 base from J, with 11 bases in between. The germline CDR1 and CDR2 sequences are SNHLY and FYNNEI.

The V and J genes are TRBV7-8 and TRBJ2-5; 9 bases agree with TRBD1. Trimming took 7 bases from V and 7 from J; bases not matched to a gene: 13. CDR3 length: 15 residues. Germline V gene lookup returns CDR1 SGHVS and CDR2 FQNEAQ. CDR3 sequence: CASTQGDRDIVTQYF. The CDR3 coding sequence is TGTGCCAGCACCCAGGGGGACAGGGACATCGTGACCCAGTACTTC.

The chain combines TRBV27 with TRBJ2-1; 12 bases align to TRBD2. CDR1 MNHEY and CDR2 SMNVEV come from the germline V gene (reference sequence). CDR3 length: 16 residues. With 6 bases clipped from V and 7 bases from J, the junction kept 10 bases outside the gene matches. The chain's CDR3 is CASSPLLAGGPNEQFF. The CDR3 DNA is TGTGCCAGCAGCCCCCTTCTAGCGGGGGGGCCGAATGAGCAGTTCTTC.

The chain is built from TRBV10-3 and TRBJ2-7; D might be TRBD1 (6 bases). This CDR3 has 15 residues. Trimming left V 4 bases short and J 1 base short, with 14 bases between. The V gene's germline CDR1 is ENHRY and CDR2 SYGVKD. CDR3 DNA sequence: TGTGCCATCAGTGCCGGAACAGGGAATTCCTACGAGCAGTACTTC. Protein product: CAISAGTGNSYEQYF.

This clone was picked up a small number of times. V and J are TRBV7-3 and TRBJ2-6; tentatively, D is TRBD1 (6 bases). The CDR3 consists of 15 residues. Germline CDR1 is SGHTA and CDR2 is FQGTGA. Deletions cut 6 bases from V and 4 bases from J, with 13 bases between. In DNA form, the CDR3 reads TGTGCCAGCAGTAAACAGGGTACCGGGGCCAACGTCCTGACTTTC. Translated, it gives CASSKQGTGANVLTF.

The rearrangement uses TRBV5-1 and TRBJ2-1; 14 bases agree with TRBD2. The V gene end was trimmed by 7 bases and the J gene end by 6 bases; junction bases not matched to a gene: 6. This CDR3 contains 15 residues. Germline CDR1 and CDR2: SGHRS and YFSETQ. CDR3 DNA: TGCGCCAGCGATAGGGGGACTAGCGGGGGCAATGAGCAGTTCTTC. It encodes CASDRGTSGGNEQFF.

The V and J genes are TRBV11-2 and TRBJ1-5; maybe TRBD1 (5 bases). The V and J ends lost 5 bases and 7 bases respectively, with 9 bases between them. The length of the CDR3 is 12 residues. Germline CDR1 is SGHAT and CDR2 is FQNNGV. The CDR3 nucleotides are TGTGCCAGCAGCGCGGGGGAACAGCCCCAGCATTTT. Its translation: CASSAGEQPQHF.

V gene TRBV6-6 combines with J gene TRBJ2-3, with 9 nucleotides matching TRBD2. With 6 bases clipped from V and 3 bases from J, the junction kept 22 bases outside the gene matches. This CDR3 contains 20 residues. Germline-derived CDR1 and CDR2 are MNHNY and SVGAGI (reference sequence). CDR3 in DNA: TGTGCCAGCAGCCGTGATGTAGGTAGCGGGAGCCACAAATTGACAGATACGCAGTATTTT. Translated, it gives CASSRDVGSGSHKLTDTQYF.

The rearrangement uses TRBV9 and TRBJ2-7; 13 bases map to TRBD2. CDR1 is SGDLS, CDR2 YYNGEE, per germline. V was clipped by 3 bases and J by 2 bases; unmatched bases: 2. The CDR3 length is 15 residues. The CDR3 region is CASSGGLAGAYEQYF. For the CDR3, the DNA is TGTGCCAGCAGCGGAGGACTAGCGGGAGCCTACGAGCAGTACTTC.

The chain's CDR3 is CASSYSYGLGSGRARYNEQFF. The CDR3 nucleotides are TGTGCCAGTAGTTACTCGTACGGACTAGGTAGCGGGAGGGCCCGGTACAATGAGCAGTTCTTC. The chain joins TRBV19 to TRBJ2-1; 11 bases agree with TRBD2. V trimming: 5 bases; J trimming: 4 bases; junction bases outside the gene matches: 22. The CDR3 length is 21 residues. Germline V gene sequence: CDR1 LNHDA, CDR2 SQIVND (reference sequence).

As for this clone: The sample has other DNA sequences that encode this CDR3 too. This sequence joins TRBV18 and TRBJ1-6, with D maybe TRBD1 (5 bases). V was cut by 2 bases and J by 7 bases, with 9 bases left in between. Germline CDR1 is KGHSH and CDR2 is LQKENI. The CDR3 has 14 residues. The CDR3 region is CASSPSGGNSPLHF. In DNA, the CDR3 is TGTGCCAGCTCACCATCGGGGGGGAATTCACCCCTCCACTTT.

The rearrangement joins TRBV11-3 to TRBJ2-3; a weak D match, TRBD2 (5 bases). The CDR3 extends over 15 amino acids. V was trimmed by 5 bases and J by 2 bases, leaving 14 bases between them. CDR1 and CDR2 (germline): SGHNT, YENEEA. CDR3 DNA sequence: TGTGCCAGCAGCAGGGCGGACTCATTCACAGATACGCAGTATTTT. It translates to CASSRADSFTDTQYF. Based on the CDR3 plus reference TRBV11-3 and TRBJ2-3, the full variable domain is EAGVVQSPRYKIIEKKQPVAFWCNPISGHNTLYWYLQNLGQGPELLIRYENEEAVDDSQLPKDRFSAERLKGVDSTLKIQPAELGDSAVYLCASSRADSFTDTQYFGPGTRLTVL.

The CDR3 DNA sequence: TGTGCCAGCAGCCGACAGTCCGGAGAGACCCAGTACTTC. Residues: CASSRQSGETQYF. V gene TRBV11-1 combines with J gene TRBJ2-5; possibly TRBD1 for D (5 bases). Trimming removed 5 bases from V and 4 bases from J, with 11 bases in between. The CDR3 runs to 13 residues. Per germline, CDR1 SGHAT and CDR2 FQDESV (reference sequence).

Here the CDR3 DNA reads TGTGCCAGCAGCCCCCCGACAGAAAGTAATGAAAAACTGTTTTTT. Translation gives CASSPPTESNEKLFF. The gene calls are TRBV9 and TRBJ1-4; a possible D gene is TRBD1 (5 bases). The CDR3 spans 15 residues. V was trimmed by 4 bases and J by 4 bases, leaving 14 bases between them. Per germline, CDR1 SGDLS and CDR2 YYNGEE.

V and J are TRBV3-1 (or the pseudogene TRBV3-2) and TRBJ1-6; tentative D call: TRBD1 (5 bases). V lost 7 bases and J lost 10, with 20 bases in between. The CDR3 sequence is 15 residues long. Germline CDR1 and CDR2: LGHDT and YNNKEL (reference sequence). CDR3 bases: TGTGCCAGCACCACCTCCCGGCAGGGTGGATCACCCCTCCACTTT. Encoded protein: CASTTSRQGGSPLHF.

The chain employs TRBV7-9 and TRBJ1-6; D not resolved. Germline CDR1 SEHNR, CDR2 FQNEAQ (reference sequence). Trimming removed 3 bases from V and 8 bases from J, with 14 bases in between. The CDR3 has 15 amino acids. The CDR3 loop reads CASSLQTGADSPLHF. The CDR3 bases are TGTGCCAGCAGCTTGCAGACTGGTGCGGATTCACCCCTCCACTTT.

This clone has just one count. The V call is TRBV29-1, the J call TRBJ2-3; 11 positions match TRBD1. Germline assignment: CDR1 SQVTM and CDR2 ANQGSEA. With 5 bases clipped from V and 2 bases from J, the junction kept 6 bases outside the gene matches. This CDR3 contains 15 residues. The CDR3: CSVPGDRGATDTQYF. The CDR3 DNA reads TGCAGCGTTCCCGGGGACAGGGGGGCCACAGATACGCAGTATTTT.

This chain uses TRBV24-1 with TRBJ2-1; 7 nucleotides match TRBD1. V trimming: 0 bases; J trimming: 7 bases; junction bases outside the gene matches: 8. Looked up from germline, CDR1 is KGHDR and CDR2 is SFDVKD. The CDR3 totals 16 residues. CDR3 in DNA: TGTGCCACCAGTGATTTGAGGCAGGGGGTTGGGAATGAGCAGTTCTTC. Its protein is CATSDLRQGVGNEQFF.

The chain employs TRBV20-1 and TRBJ1-1; D ambiguous. Trimming cost V 0 bases and J 9 bases, with 8 bases left between them. Germline CDR1 is DFQATT and CDR2 is SNEGSKA (reference sequence). The CDR3 runs 11 residues. The CDR3 sequence: CSARDDTKAFF. Written as DNA, the CDR3 is TGCAGTGCTAGAGATGACACCAAAGCTTTCTTT.

This clone appeared a single time. The V gene is TRBV20-1, the J gene TRBJ2-3; D remains unclear. There are 11 residues in the CDR3. The V gene's germline CDR1 is DFQATT and CDR2 SNEGSKA (reference sequence). Trimming stripped 6 bases from V and 1 base from J, with 5 bases between. CDR3 sequence: CSAAGTDTQYF. CDR3 DNA sequence: TGCAGTGCCGCGGGCACAGATACGCAGTATTTT.

J is TRBJ2-5 and V is TRBV27; 7 bases match TRBD1. Germline CDR1 and CDR2: MNHEY and SMNVEV (reference sequence). This CDR3 is built from 13 residues. V was clipped by 4 bases and J by 4 bases; unmatched bases: 3. For the CDR3, the DNA is TGTGCCAGCAGTTGGGACAGAGGAGAGACCCAGTACTTC. It translates to CASSWDRGETQYF.

This chain connects TRBV2 to TRBJ2-3, with D possibly matching TRBD2 (7 bases). V gave up 4 bases and J gave up 2 bases, with 16 bases separating them. The CDR3 has 16 amino acids. Germline CDR1 and CDR2: SNHLY and FYNNEI. The CDR3 reads CASSVGRGQYTDTQYF. The CDR3 DNA sequence: TGTGCCAGCAGTGTGGGGCGGGGGCAATACACAGATACGCAGTATTTT.

CDR3 sequence: CASSDGQGYNEQFF. CDR3 sequence (DNA): TGTGCCAGCAGTGACGGGCAGGGGTACAATGAGCAGTTCTTC. The chain employs TRBV6-4 and TRBJ2-1; D is possibly TRBD1 (6 bases). The germline gives CDR1 MRHNA, CDR2 SNTAGT. V lost 2 bases, J lost 4 bases, and 9 bases lay in between. The CDR3 covers 14 residues.

The V gene is TRBV7-5, the J gene TRBJ2-7; the D call of TRBD1 is as the table states it, not checked on the DNA. TRBV7-5 is given as a pseudogene. The CDR3 has 13 amino acids. The CDR3 DNA follows: TGTGCCAGAAGCTTAGTGAGGGGGTACGAGCAGTACTTC. Encoded protein: CARSLVRGYEQYF.

The rearrangement joins TRBV6-6 to TRBJ1-5, with D uncertain. This CDR3 contains 11 residues. Trimming left V 6 bases short and J 7 bases short, with 7 bases between. Germline loops: CDR1 MNHNY, CDR2 SVGAGI (reference sequence). This chain's CDR3 is CASRREQPQHF. CDR3 in DNA: TGTGCCAGCAGACGCGAGCAGCCCCAGCATTTT.